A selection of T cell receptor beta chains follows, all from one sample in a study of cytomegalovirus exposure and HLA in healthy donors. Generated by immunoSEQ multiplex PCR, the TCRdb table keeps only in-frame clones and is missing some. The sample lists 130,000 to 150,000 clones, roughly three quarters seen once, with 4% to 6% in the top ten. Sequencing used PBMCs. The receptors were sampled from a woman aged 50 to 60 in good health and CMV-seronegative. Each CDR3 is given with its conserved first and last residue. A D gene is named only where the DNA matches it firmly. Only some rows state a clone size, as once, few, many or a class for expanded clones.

cdr3_nt: TGTGCCAGCAGTGAACTAGCGGGGGGGTCCGGGGAGCTGTTTTTT
cdr3_aa: CASSELAGGSGELFF
j_call: TRBJ2-2
v_call: TRBV25-1
clone_size: -
d_call: TRBD2

cdr3_nt: TGTGCCAGCAGCTTTCCAAGACCTACAGGAAGAAACACCATATATTTT
cdr3_aa: CASSFPRPTGRNTIYF
j_call: TRBJ1-3
v_call: TRBV5-6
clone_size: once
d_call: -

cdr3_nt: TGTGCTAGGGAGGACCGCCTGGGCTATGGCTACACCTTC
cdr3_aa: CAREDRLGYGYTF
j_call: TRBJ1-2
v_call: TRBV12-5
clone_size: -
d_call: -

cdr3_nt: TGTGCCACCAGAGCTAGCGGGAACTACAATGAGCAGTTCTTC
cdr3_aa: CATRASGNYNEQFF
j_call: TRBJ2-1
v_call: TRBV15
clone_size: -
d_call: TRBD2

cdr3_nt: TGTGCCACCAGCAGGGTCGGACAGACTAATGAAAAACTGTTTTTT
cdr3_aa: CATSRVGQTNEKLFF
j_call: TRBJ1-4
v_call: TRBV15
clone_size: -
d_call: -

cdr3_nt: TGCGCCAGCAGCGGGCTAGCGGGAACTCAAGAGACCCAGTACTTC
cdr3_aa: CASSGLAGTQETQYF
j_call: TRBJ2-5
v_call: TRBV5-1
clone_size: -
d_call: TRBD2

cdr3_nt: TGTGCCAGCAGCTCGATCCTAGCGGGGGGCTCGAGCTCCTACAATGAGCAGTTCTTC
cdr3_aa: CASSSILAGGSSSYNEQFF
j_call: TRBJ2-1
v_call: TRBV7-8
clone_size: -
d_call: TRBD2

cdr3_nt: TGCGCTAGCAGCTACGGACTAGCGGGTCGCTACGAGCAGTACTTC
cdr3_aa: CASSYGLAGRYEQYF
j_call: TRBJ2-7
v_call: TRBV4-3
clone_size: once
d_call: TRBD2

cdr3_nt: TGTGCCAGCAGCTTAGGACAGGGGAGGGGGAATCAGCCCCAGCATTTT
cdr3_aa: CASSLGQGRGNQPQHF
j_call: TRBJ1-5
v_call: TRBV7-6
clone_size: once
d_call: TRBD1

cdr3_nt: TGTGCCAGCACCCTTCGACAGGTCCAAATCCCCCAGCATTTT
cdr3_aa: CASTLRQVQIPQHF
j_call: TRBJ1-5
v_call: TRBV6-1
clone_size: -
d_call: -

cdr3_nt: TGTGCCAGCTCGTCGGACAGGAGTTCTGCTGGCTACACCTTC
cdr3_aa: CASSSDRSSAGYTF
j_call: TRBJ1-2
v_call: TRBV18
clone_size: -
d_call: TRBD1

cdr3_nt: TGCGCCAGCAGAGCGAGAAATCAGCCCCAGCATTTT
cdr3_aa: CASRARNQPQHF
j_call: TRBJ1-5
v_call: TRBV10-2
clone_size: -
d_call: -

cdr3_nt: TGTGCCAGCAGTTACCGCCTAGAGGAGACCCAGTACTTC
cdr3_aa: CASSYRLEETQYF
j_call: TRBJ2-5
v_call: TRBV6-5
clone_size: -
d_call: -

cdr3_nt: TGTGCCAGCAACAGGGAGACCTACAATGAGCAGTTCTTC
cdr3_aa: CASNRETYNEQFF
j_call: TRBJ2-1
v_call: TRBV2
clone_size: -
d_call: -

cdr3_nt: TGTGCCAGCAGCTTAAACTCAGGGGGGAGAGATACGCAGTATTTT
cdr3_aa: CASSLNSGGRDTQYF
j_call: TRBJ2-3
v_call: TRBV7-3
clone_size: -
d_call: -

cdr3_nt: TGCGCCAGCAGCGATCCGGGACAGACCTACGAGCAGTACTTC
cdr3_aa: CASSDPGQTYEQYF
j_call: TRBJ2-7
v_call: TRBV5-1
clone_size: -
d_call: TRBD1

cdr3_nt: TGTGCCAGCAGTCAGGGTTGGAACACCGGGGAGCTGTTTTTT
cdr3_aa: CASSQGWNTGELFF
j_call: TRBJ2-2
v_call: TRBV2
clone_size: -
d_call: -

cdr3_nt: TGCGCCAGCAGCTTGACGGGTTACAATGAGCAGTTCTTC
cdr3_aa: CASSLTGYNEQFF
j_call: TRBJ2-1
v_call: TRBV5-1
clone_size: -
d_call: -

cdr3_nt: TGTGCCAGTAGTATAGCTGTGGGGGCTCGGGACGAGCAGTACTTC
cdr3_aa: CASSIAVGARDEQYF
j_call: TRBJ2-7
v_call: TRBV19
clone_size: once
d_call: -

cdr3_nt: TGTGCCAGCAGCCCGCTCGGGACAGGCTATGGCTACACCTTC
cdr3_aa: CASSPLGTGYGYTF
j_call: TRBJ1-2
v_call: TRBV4-2
clone_size: -
d_call: TRBD1

cdr3_nt: TGCGCCAGCAGTCGCGGACAGGGGACCGAGATAGTAAAGTATGGCTACACCTTC
cdr3_aa: CASSRGQGTEIVKYGYTF
j_call: TRBJ1-2
v_call: TRBV23-1
clone_size: -
d_call: TRBD1

cdr3_nt: TGCGCCAGCAGCGCTAGCGGCTCCTACGAGCAGTACTTC
cdr3_aa: CASSASGSYEQYF
j_call: TRBJ2-7
v_call: TRBV5-1
clone_size: -
d_call: TRBD2

cdr3_nt: TGTGCTTCGACAAAAAGACAGATCAACTATGGCTACACCTTC
cdr3_aa: CASTKRQINYGYTF
j_call: TRBJ1-2
v_call: TRBV19
clone_size: once
d_call: -

cdr3_nt: TGCGCCAGCAGCGGGGGAGCGGGGCTGGGCCAAGAGACCCAGTACTTC
cdr3_aa: CASSGGAGLGQETQYF
j_call: TRBJ2-5
v_call: TRBV5-1
clone_size: -
d_call: TRBD2

cdr3_nt: TGTGCCAGCAGTGGGGGGCTGAGGCCACTGGGCCGGGAGCTGTTTTTT
cdr3_aa: CASSGGLRPLGRELFF
j_call: TRBJ2-2
v_call: TRBV25-1
clone_size: -
d_call: -

cdr3_nt: TGTGCCAGCAGCGCTGGACTGGTTGAGACCCAGTACTTC
cdr3_aa: CASSAGLVETQYF
j_call: TRBJ2-5
v_call: TRBV5-4
clone_size: -
d_call: -

cdr3_nt: TGCGCCAGCAGCCATTTTAGCGGGGGGAACACCGGGGAGCTGTTTTTT
cdr3_aa: CASSHFSGGNTGELFF
j_call: TRBJ2-2
v_call: TRBV4-1
clone_size: -
d_call: TRBD2

cdr3_nt: TGTGCTAGCAGCTTGGACAGGGTTTCACCCCTCCACTTT
cdr3_aa: CASSLDRVSPLHF
j_call: TRBJ1-6
v_call: TRBV7-7
clone_size: -
d_call: TRBD1

cdr3_nt: TGTGCCAGCAGTTCAGAAAATTTCTACGAGCAGTACTTC
cdr3_aa: CASSSENFYEQYF
j_call: TRBJ2-7
v_call: TRBV7-2
clone_size: -
d_call: -